The 26 T cell receptor beta chains presented below share a single source sample, sequenced in a study of cytomegalovirus exposure and HLA in healthy donors. The PCR ran on 60 Vbeta and 13 Jbeta primers. The protocol was immunoSEQ multiplex PCR, while the TCRdb copy is restricted to in-frame clones and leaves out a portion. This sample carries about 120,000 clones, under 70% of them seen once, and the ten largest clones take about 1.6%. What was sequenced was PBMCs. The receptors come from a young man in good health and CMV-seronegative.

This clone was counted once. The CDR3 protein is CASSEQQWSNQPQHF. The CDR3 DNA reads as TGTGCCAGCAGCGAACAACAGTGGAGCAATCAGCCCCAGCATTTT. This chain links TRBV6-5 with TRBJ1-5; D not resolved. CDR3 length equals 15 residues. The germline CDR1 and CDR2 sequences are MNHEY and SVGAGI. V lost 6 bases to trimming and J lost 1 base, with 13 bases between them.

The chain combines TRBV6-1 with TRBJ2-2; TRBD2 might be the D (6 bases). Germline-derived CDR1 and CDR2 are MNHNS and SASEGT. With 6 bases removed from V and 7 bases from J, the gap between germline ends came to 9 bases. The length of the CDR3 is 12 residues. CDR3 sequence (DNA): TGTGCCAGCAGCCTGCGGGGCGGGGAGCTGTTTTTT. Translated: CASSLRGGELFF.

The V and J genes are TRBV19 and TRBJ1-5, with D tentatively TRBD1 (6 bases). Trimming took 6 bases from V and 6 from J, leaving 18 bases between them. This CDR3 region has 15 residues. Germline values: CDR1 LNHDA, CDR2 SQIVND (reference sequence). The CDR3 DNA reads as TGTGCCAGTAGCCCACAGGGCGGGGGGGGTCAGCCCCAGCATTTT. It is translated as CASSPQGGGGQPQHF.

The chain uses TRBV29-1 and TRBJ2-1; the match to TRBD1 covers 9 bases. The CDR3 extends over 13 amino acids. The junction had 8 bases not matched to a gene; V was cut back by 7 bases and J by 7 bases. Germline values: CDR1 SQVTM, CDR2 ANQGSEA. CDR3 DNA sequence: TGCAGCGCAACAGGGGGCGGGGGTAATGAGCAGTTCTTC. It translates to CSATGGGGNEQFF.

V is TRBV19 and J is TRBJ2-1, with a possible D match to TRBD2 (7 bases). Germline loops: CDR1 LNHDA, CDR2 SQIVND (reference sequence). V lost 4 bases and J lost 2, with 12 bases in between. This CDR3 is 15 amino acids long. The CDR3 DNA is TGTGCCAGTAGTAGTGGGGGGGGCCCCTACAATGAGCAGTTCTTC. Translating gives CASSSGGGPYNEQFF.

This clone has only a few counts. The J gene is TRBJ2-7, the V gene TRBV11-3, with D unresolved. Trimming removed 1 base from V and 6 bases from J, with 13 bases in between. The CDR3 runs 14 residues. Germline CDR1 reads SGHNT; CDR2 reads YENEEA. The CDR3 DNA reads as TGTGCCAGCAGCTTAGGCCCGTGGGCCTTCGAGCAGTACTTC. Amino acids: CASSLGPWAFEQYF.

The gene calls are TRBV7-3 and TRBJ2-2; a possible D gene is TRBD2 (6 bases). The germline V and J ends were trimmed by 6 bases and 0 bases, with 11 bases remaining between them. This CDR3 spans 15 amino acids. Germline assignment: CDR1 SGHTA and CDR2 FQGTGA. The CDR3 DNA reads TGTGCCAGCAGGGAAGCGGGTACGAACACCGGGGAGCTGTTTTTT. It codes for CASREAGTNTGELFF.

V is TRBV5-4 and J is TRBJ1-1, with TRBD1 identical over 9 bases. This CDR3 region has 15 residues. Per germline, CDR1 SGHNT and CDR2 YYREEE (reference sequence). V shed 4 bases, J shed 5 bases, and the junction held 9 bases outside the gene matches. The CDR3 coding sequence is TGTGCCAGCAGCAATGCCCGACAGGGGGGGACTGAAGCTTTCTTT. Residues: CASSNARQGGTEAFF.

The chain joins TRBV5-6 to TRBJ1-4; maybe TRBD1 (5 bases). CDR1 and CDR2 (germline): SGHDT, YYEEEE. Trimming removed 7 bases from V and 7 bases from J, with 11 bases in between. CDR3 size: 12 residues. CDR3 bases: TGTGCCAGCGGGGCAGGTACTGAAAAACTGTTTTTT. It is translated as CASGAGTEKLFF.

The rearrangement uses TRBV21-1 and TRBJ1-2; the D call of TRBD1 is as the table states it, not checked on the DNA. TRBV21-1 is a recognized pseudogene. This CDR3 has 18 amino acids. The CDR3 DNA reads as TGTGCCAGCAGCAAAGGGGTCGCAGGGGGCCCAGCTAACTATGGCTACACCTTC. Protein sequence: CASSKGVAGGPANYGYTF.

This clone was found a few times. The chain uses TRBV9 and TRBJ1-1; TRBD1 matches 7 bases. Trimming took 1 base from V and 6 from J; bases not matched to a gene: 6. The CDR3 extends over 14 amino acids. Germline V lookup: CDR1 SGDLS, CDR2 YYNGEE. The CDR3 reads CASSVNTGAAEAFF. DNA of the CDR3: TGTGCCAGCAGCGTAAACACAGGGGCCGCTGAAGCTTTCTTT.

This clone has just one count. This chain uses TRBV6-5 with TRBJ2-7; TRBD1 matches 8 bases. J gave up 6 bases and V 7 bases, and 2 bases lay outside the gene matches. The CDR3 contains 11 residues. Germline CDR1 reads MNHEY; CDR2 reads SVGAGI. CDR3 region: CASNTGGEQYF. The CDR3 region has the DNA TGTGCCAGCAACACAGGGGGCGAGCAGTACTTC.

This clone was observed a single time. The J gene is TRBJ2-7, the V gene TRBV5-1; D unclear. This CDR3 is 11 amino acids long. Trimming took off 3 bases at V and 5 bases at J, with 6 bases between the two ends. Germline CDR1 is SGHRS and CDR2 is YFSETQ. The CDR3 DNA reads as TGCGCCAGCAGCTCATTAGACGAGCAGTACTTC. It yields the protein CASSSLDEQYF. The whole variable domain, filled in from reference TRBV5-1 and TRBJ2-7, reads KAGVTQTPRYLIKTRGQQVTLSCSPISGHRSVSWYQQTPGQGLQFLFEYFSETQRNKGNFPGRFSGRQFSNSRSEMNVSTLELGDSALYLCASSSLDEQYFGPGTRLTVT.

V usage is TRBV6-1 and J usage is TRBJ2-7; 8 bases line up with TRBD1. Germline V gene data show CDR1 as MNHNS and CDR2 as SASEGT. The CDR3 runs 14 residues. After removal of 9 bases from V and 2 bases from J, the junction contained 9 bases not matched to a gene. The CDR3 sequence: CARGDWTGPYEQYF. The CDR3 bases are TGTGCCAGGGGTGATTGGACAGGGCCCTACGAGCAGTACTTC.

J is TRBJ1-1 and V is TRBV19, with TRBD1 as a possible D gene (5 bases). Germline CDR1 reads LNHDA; CDR2 reads SQIVND (reference sequence). The CDR3 sequence is 15 residues long. Trimming took off 7 bases at V and 1 base at J, with 16 bases between the two ends. DNA for the CDR3: TGTGCCAGTACCCCCTCTCCAGGGAAGAACACTGAAGCTTTCTTT. Residues: CASTPSPGKNTEAFF.

V and J are TRBV27 and TRBJ2-3; TRBD1 might be the D (5 bases). From germline, CDR1 is MNHEY and CDR2 SMNVEV (reference sequence). This CDR3 region has 15 residues. V dropped 2 bases and J dropped 3 bases, with 12 bases sitting between them. DNA of the CDR3: TGTGCCAGCAGTTTAAAGGGGCTTGGGACAGATACGCAGTATTTT. Protein sequence: CASSLKGLGTDTQYF.

The chain employs TRBV2 and TRBJ2-1; 7 bases line up with TRBD2. CDR3 length equals 14 residues. Trimming took 6 bases from V and 4 from J; bases not matched to a gene: 6. Germline CDR1 reads SNHLY; CDR2 reads FYNNEI. The CDR3 sequence is CASSPSGLYNEQFF. Here the CDR3 DNA reads TGTGCCAGCAGCCCTAGCGGACTTTACAATGAGCAGTTCTTC.

The chain combines TRBV28 with TRBJ2-1; 8 nucleotides align to TRBD1. V shed 5 bases, J shed 4 bases, and the junction held 10 bases outside the gene matches. Germline CDR1 MDHEN, CDR2 SYDVKM. The CDR3 sequence is 16 residues long. The CDR3 reads CASSLPRQGSYNEQFF. The CDR3, as DNA: TGTGCCAGCAGTCTACCGCGACAGGGGTCTTACAATGAGCAGTTCTTC. The full variable domain, with the rest looked up from reference TRBV28 and TRBJ2-1, is DVKVTQSSRYLVKRTGEKVFLECVQDMDHENMFWYRQDPGLGLRLIYFSYDVKMKEKGDIPEGYSVSREKKERFSLILESASTNQTSMYLCASSLPRQGSYNEQFFGPGTRLTVL.

This clone has only a few counts. The rearrangement links TRBV7-3 to TRBJ2-7; the match to TRBD2 covers 14 bases. The germline CDR1 and CDR2 sequences are SGHTA and FQGTGA. The CDR3 runs 15 residues. J was trimmed by 7 bases and V by 4 bases; bases with no gene match: 6. For the CDR3, the DNA is TGTGCCAGCAGCTCGGGACTAGCGGGGGTGGGGGAGCAGTACTTC. Translated: CASSSGLAGVGEQYF.

This clone was counted a single time. This chain uses TRBV27 with TRBJ2-5, with a possible D match to TRBD2 (6 bases). V was pared by 5 bases and J by 11 bases, with 24 bases between. This CDR3 is built from 15 residues. Germline V gene data show CDR1 as MNHEY and CDR2 as SMNVEV (reference sequence). CDR3 DNA: TGTGCCAGCAGTCAATCGGGACTTCCCATGGGGGAGCAGTACTTC. This encodes CASSQSGLPMGEQYF.

V usage is TRBV27 and J usage is TRBJ1-1, with a weak D call TRBD1 (5 bases). The germline CDR1 and CDR2 sequences are MNHEY and SMNVEV (reference sequence). The germline V and J ends were trimmed by 10 bases and 6 bases, with 21 bases remaining between them. The CDR3 runs 14 residues. The CDR3 sequence is CATIRGGMGAEAFF. CDR3 in DNA: TGTGCCACCATTAGGGGAGGGATGGGCGCTGAAGCTTTCTTT.

The CDR3 DNA sequence: TGTGCCAGCAGTATTCCCGGCGAGGGTCAGCCCCAGCATTTT. This codes for CASSIPGEGQPQHF. The rearrangement uses TRBV28 and TRBJ1-5; D unresolved. V was shortened by 5 bases and J by 6 bases, with 14 bases between the two germline ends. Germline CDR1 reads MDHEN; CDR2 reads SYDVKM. The CDR3 loop spans 14 amino acids.

The V call is TRBV18, the J call TRBJ2-4; D possibly corresponds to TRBD2 (7 bases). The CDR3 runs 20 residues. Trimming left V 2 bases short and J 5 bases short, with 28 bases between. CDR1 is KGHSH, CDR2 LQKENI, per germline. CDR3 bases: TGTGCCAGCTCACCAATGGTTGGAAGAGGGAGGGCCGAGGGGGAAAACATTCAGTACTTC. Amino acids: CASSPMVGRGRAEGENIQYF.

This clone was observed a handful of times. This CDR3 reads CASSEFGANVLTF. In nucleotides, the CDR3 is TGTGCCAGCAGCGAGTTCGGGGCCAACGTCCTGACTTTC. V and J are TRBV5-6 and TRBJ2-6; D gene uncertain. Trimming removed 4 bases at V and 4 bases at J, with 6 bases between. The CDR3 has 13 residues. CDR1 and CDR2 from the germline V gene are SGHDT and YYEEEE.

There are a few counts of this clone. The CDR3 loop is CAWSDGFSNQPQHF. The CDR3 coding sequence is TGTGCCTGGAGTGACGGGTTTAGCAATCAGCCCCAGCATTTT. The chain recombines TRBV30 with TRBJ1-5; D uncertain. This CDR3 is built from 14 residues. Looked up from germline, CDR1 is GTSNPN and CDR2 is SVGIG (reference sequence). V gave up 1 base and J gave up 0 bases, with 7 bases separating them.

The chain has TRBV5-1 and TRBJ1-5; 7 bases agree with TRBD1. This CDR3 has 15 amino acids. V shed 4 bases, J shed 2 bases, and the junction held 6 bases outside the gene matches. Per the germline V gene, CDR1 is SGHRS and CDR2 is YFSETQ. The DNA for the CDR3 is TGCGCCAGCAGCGAGGGGGCGCGCGGCAATCAGCCCCAGCATTTT. It codes for CASSEGARGNQPQHF.